There are many counts of the clone carrying this TCR beta chain. This CDR3 comprises 15 residues. Germline V gene data show CDR1 as KGHDR and CDR2 as SFDVKD. Trimming cost V 2 bases and J 6 bases; bases outside gene matches: 6. The data were obtained in a study of T cells in Graves' hyperthyroidism and ophthalmopathy. RNA transcripts gave rise to amplified TCR beta CDR3 regions. HTBI primers were the set used in a first-round RT-PCR of the TCR CDR3. TCRdb recomputed calls from the multiplex PCR reads with MiXCR, one row per CDR3 protein. The sample shows approximately 690,000 distinct CDR3 sequences, roughly 15% of them seen only once.

The genes are TRBV24-1 and TRBJ1-5, with TRBD1 identical over 7 bases. This clonotype was obtained from a woman between 45 and 60 years old with Graves' ophthalmopathy. Sequenced input: blood. Here the CDR3 reads CATSDSRTGIQPQHF. DNA for the CDR3: TGTGCCACCAGTGATTCAAGGACAGGAATTCAGCCCCAGCATTTT.